This T cell receptor (beta chain) was sequenced in a study of beta chain features in type 1 diabetes. Whole-study findings and limits: TCRB CDR3s from Type 1 diabetes patients were moderately but significantly shorter in all four CD4+ subsets.

cDNA synthesis used the whole RNA isolate, giving expressed TCRB sequences. TCRdb keeps only in-frame clones here, not all; method: immunoSEQ multiplex PCR. Of 200,000 to 300,000 clones listed, 11% were seen once; the top ten hold approximately 0.017%. Trimming took 4 bases from V and 7 from J; bases not matched to a gene: 8. Germline values: CDR1 KGHSH, CDR2 LQKENI. The CDR3 has 14 residues. With respect to this clone: Antigen: not known.

This sequence originates from a man aged 25 to 40 with type 1 diabetes. V usage is TRBV18 and J usage is TRBJ1-2; 8 bases are shared with TRBD1. Sequencing was carried out using naive CD4+ T cells from blood. The CDR3 DNA reads as TGTGCCAGCTCACAACAGGACAGGGATACTGGCTACACCTTC. It yields the protein CASSQQDRDTGYTF.